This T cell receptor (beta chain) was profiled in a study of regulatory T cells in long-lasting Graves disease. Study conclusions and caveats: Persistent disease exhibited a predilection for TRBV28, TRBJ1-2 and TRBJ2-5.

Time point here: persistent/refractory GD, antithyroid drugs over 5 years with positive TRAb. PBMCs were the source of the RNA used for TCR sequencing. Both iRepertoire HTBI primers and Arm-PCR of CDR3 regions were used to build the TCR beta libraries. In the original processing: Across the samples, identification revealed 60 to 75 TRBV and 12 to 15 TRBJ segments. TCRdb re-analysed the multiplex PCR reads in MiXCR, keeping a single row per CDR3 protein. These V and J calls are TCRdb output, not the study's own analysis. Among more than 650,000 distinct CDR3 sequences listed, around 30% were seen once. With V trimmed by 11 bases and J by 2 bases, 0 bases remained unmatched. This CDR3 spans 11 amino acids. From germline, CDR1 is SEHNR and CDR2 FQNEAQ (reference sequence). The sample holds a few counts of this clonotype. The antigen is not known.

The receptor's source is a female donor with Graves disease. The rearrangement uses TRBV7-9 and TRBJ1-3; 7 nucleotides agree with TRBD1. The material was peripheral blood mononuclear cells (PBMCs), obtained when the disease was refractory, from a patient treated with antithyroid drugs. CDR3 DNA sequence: TGTGCCCAGGGGGCTGGAAACACCATATATTTT. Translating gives CAQGAGNTIYF.